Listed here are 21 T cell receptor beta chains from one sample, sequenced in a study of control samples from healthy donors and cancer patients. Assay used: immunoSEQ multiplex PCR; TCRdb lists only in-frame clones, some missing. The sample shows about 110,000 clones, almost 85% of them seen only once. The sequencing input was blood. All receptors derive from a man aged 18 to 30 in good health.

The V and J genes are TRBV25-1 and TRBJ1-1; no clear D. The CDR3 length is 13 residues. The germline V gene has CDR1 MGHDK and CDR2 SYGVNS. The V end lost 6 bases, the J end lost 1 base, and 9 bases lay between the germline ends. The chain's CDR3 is CASRQYRNTEAFF. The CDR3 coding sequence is TGTGCCAGCAGGCAGTATAGGAACACTGAAGCTTTCTTT. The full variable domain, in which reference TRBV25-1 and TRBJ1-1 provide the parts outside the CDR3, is EADIYQTPRYLVIGTGKKITLECSQTMGHDKMYWYQQDPGMELHLIHYSYGVNSTEKGDLSSESTVSRIRTEHFPLTLESARPSHTSQYLCASRQYRNTEAFFGQGTRLTVV.

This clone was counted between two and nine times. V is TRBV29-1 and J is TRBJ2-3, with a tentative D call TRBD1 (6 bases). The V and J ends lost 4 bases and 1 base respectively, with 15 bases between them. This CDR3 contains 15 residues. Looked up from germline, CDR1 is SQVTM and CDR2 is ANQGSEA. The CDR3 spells CSVGVAGARTDTQYF. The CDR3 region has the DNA TGCAGCGTTGGCGTGGCAGGGGCTCGCACAGATACGCAGTATTTT.

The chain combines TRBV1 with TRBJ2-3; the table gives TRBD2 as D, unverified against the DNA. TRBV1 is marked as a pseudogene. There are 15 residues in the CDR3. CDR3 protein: CTSSQDSSRTDTQYF. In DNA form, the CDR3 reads TGCACCAGCAGCCAAGATTCTAGCAGGACAGATACGCAGTATTTT.

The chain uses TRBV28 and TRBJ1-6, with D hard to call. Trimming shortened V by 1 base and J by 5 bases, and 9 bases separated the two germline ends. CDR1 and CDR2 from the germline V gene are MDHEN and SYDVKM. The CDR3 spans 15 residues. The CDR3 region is CASSLLSRNNSPLHF. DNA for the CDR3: TGTGCCAGCAGTTTATTGTCACGGAATAATTCACCCCTCCACTTT.

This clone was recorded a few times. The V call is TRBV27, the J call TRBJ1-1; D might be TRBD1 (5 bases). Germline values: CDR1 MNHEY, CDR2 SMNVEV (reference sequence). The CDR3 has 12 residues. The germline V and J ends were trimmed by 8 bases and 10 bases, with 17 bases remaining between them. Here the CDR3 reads CASRSLGGRAFF. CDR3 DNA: TGTGCCAGCCGTTCTCTGGGGGGAAGAGCTTTCTTT.

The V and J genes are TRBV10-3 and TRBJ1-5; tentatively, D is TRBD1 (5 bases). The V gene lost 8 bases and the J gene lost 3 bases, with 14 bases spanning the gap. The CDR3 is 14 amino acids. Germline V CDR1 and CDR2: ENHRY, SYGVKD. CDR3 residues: CAIGWSGANQPQHF. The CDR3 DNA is TGTGCCATCGGTTGGAGCGGGGCCAATCAGCCCCAGCATTTT.

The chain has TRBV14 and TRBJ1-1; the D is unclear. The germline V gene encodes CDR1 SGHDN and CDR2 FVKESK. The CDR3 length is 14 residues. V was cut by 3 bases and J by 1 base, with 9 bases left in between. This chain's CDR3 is CASSHFVTNTEAFF. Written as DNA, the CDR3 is TGTGCCAGCAGCCATTTCGTGACGAACACTGAAGCTTTCTTT.

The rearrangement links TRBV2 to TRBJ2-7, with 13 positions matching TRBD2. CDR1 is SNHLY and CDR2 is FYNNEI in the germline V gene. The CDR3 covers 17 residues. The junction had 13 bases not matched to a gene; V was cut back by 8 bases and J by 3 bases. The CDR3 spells CASAEGTTSGGFYEQYV. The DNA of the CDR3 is TGTGCCAGCGCAGAGGGGACGACTAGCGGGGGGTTCTACGAGCAGTACGTC.

Here the CDR3 reads CASSESQRNTEAFF. The CDR3 nucleotides read TGTGCCAGCAGTGAATCGCAGAGGAACACTGAAGCTTTCTTT. V and J are TRBV6-1 and TRBJ1-1; unclear D gene. The V and J ends lost 2 bases and 1 base respectively, with 8 bases between them. Germline V gene data show CDR1 as MNHNS and CDR2 as SASEGT. The CDR3 has 14 residues.

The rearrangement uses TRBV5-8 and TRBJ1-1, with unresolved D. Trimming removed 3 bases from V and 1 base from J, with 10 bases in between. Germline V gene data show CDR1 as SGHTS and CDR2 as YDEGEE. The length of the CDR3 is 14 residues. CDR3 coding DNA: TGTGCCAGCAGCTCGGTGCCCGGGAACACTGAAGCTTTCTTT. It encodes CASSSVPGNTEAFF.

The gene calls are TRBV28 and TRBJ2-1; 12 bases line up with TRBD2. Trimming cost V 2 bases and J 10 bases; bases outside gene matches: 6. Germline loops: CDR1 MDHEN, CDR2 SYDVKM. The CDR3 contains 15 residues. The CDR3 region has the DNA TGTGCCAGCAGTTTAAAGACTAGCGGGGGTAGGGAGCAGTTCTTC. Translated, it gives CASSLKTSGGREQFF.

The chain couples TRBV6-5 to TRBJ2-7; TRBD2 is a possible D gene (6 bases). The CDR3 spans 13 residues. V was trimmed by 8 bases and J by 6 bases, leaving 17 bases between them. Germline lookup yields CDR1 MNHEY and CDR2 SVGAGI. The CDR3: CASGGGWRGEQYF. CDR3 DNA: TGTGCCAGCGGCGGAGGTTGGAGGGGCGAGCAGTACTTC.

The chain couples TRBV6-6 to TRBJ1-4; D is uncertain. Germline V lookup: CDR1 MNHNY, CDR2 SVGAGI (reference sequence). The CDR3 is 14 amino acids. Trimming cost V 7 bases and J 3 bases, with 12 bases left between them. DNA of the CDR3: TGTGCCAGCACTAAACGGAGGTCTAATGAAAAACTGTTTTTT. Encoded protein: CASTKRRSNEKLFF.

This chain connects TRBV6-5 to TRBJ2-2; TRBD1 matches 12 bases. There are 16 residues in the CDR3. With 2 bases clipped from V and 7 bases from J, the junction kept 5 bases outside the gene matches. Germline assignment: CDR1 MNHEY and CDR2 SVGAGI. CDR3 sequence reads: CASSYGTGGLGGELFF. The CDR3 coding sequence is TGTGCCAGCAGTTACGGGACAGGGGGCTTGGGCGGGGAGCTGTTTTTT.

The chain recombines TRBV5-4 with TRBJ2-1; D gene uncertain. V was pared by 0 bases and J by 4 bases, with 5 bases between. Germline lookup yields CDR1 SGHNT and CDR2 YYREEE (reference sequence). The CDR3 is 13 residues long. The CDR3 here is CASSLALYNEQFF. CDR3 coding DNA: TGTGCCAGCAGCTTGGCCTTATACAATGAGCAGTTCTTC.

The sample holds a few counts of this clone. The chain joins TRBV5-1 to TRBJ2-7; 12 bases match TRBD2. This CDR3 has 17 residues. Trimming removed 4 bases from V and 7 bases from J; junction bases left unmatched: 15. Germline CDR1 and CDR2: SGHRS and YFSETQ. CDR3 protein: CASSLRVTSGGPGEQYF. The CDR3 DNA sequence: TGCGCCAGCAGCCTACGCGTTACTAGCGGGGGGCCAGGAGAGCAGTACTTC.

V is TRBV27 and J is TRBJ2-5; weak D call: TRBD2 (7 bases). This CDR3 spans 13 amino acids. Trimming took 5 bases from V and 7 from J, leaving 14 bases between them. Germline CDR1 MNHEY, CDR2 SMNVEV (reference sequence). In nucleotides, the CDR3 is TGTGCCAGCAGTACCGGGGGGCTGGGGACCCAGTACTTC. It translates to CASSTGGLGTQYF.

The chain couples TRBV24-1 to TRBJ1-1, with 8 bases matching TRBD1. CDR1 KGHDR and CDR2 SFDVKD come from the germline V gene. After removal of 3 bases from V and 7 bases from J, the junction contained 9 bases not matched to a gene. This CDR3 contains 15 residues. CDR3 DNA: TGTGCCACCAGTGATCATACAGGGGGAAGGGGTGAAGCTTTCTTT. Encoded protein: CATSDHTGGRGEAFF.

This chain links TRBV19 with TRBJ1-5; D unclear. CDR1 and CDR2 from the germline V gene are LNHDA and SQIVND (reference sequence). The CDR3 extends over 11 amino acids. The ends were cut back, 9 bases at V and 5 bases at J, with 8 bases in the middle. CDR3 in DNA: TGTGCCAGAAGAAGGGATCAGCCCCAGCATTTT. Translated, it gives CARRRDQPQHF.

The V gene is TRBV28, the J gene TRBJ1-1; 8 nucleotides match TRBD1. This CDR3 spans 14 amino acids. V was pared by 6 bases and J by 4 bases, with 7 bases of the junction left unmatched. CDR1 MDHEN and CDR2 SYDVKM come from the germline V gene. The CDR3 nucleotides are TGTGCCAGCAGCCCGGACAGGGCGCGCACTGAAGCTTTCTTT. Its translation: CASSPDRARTEAFF.

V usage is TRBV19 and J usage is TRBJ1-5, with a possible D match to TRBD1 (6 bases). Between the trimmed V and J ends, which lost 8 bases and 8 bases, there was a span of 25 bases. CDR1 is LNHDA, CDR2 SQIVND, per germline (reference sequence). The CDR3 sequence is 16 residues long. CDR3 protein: CASERWVGAGEKPQHF. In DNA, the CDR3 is TGTGCCAGTGAGAGATGGGTGGGCGCAGGGGAAAAGCCCCAGCATTTT.